This TCR beta chain was identified in a study of cytomegalovirus exposure and HLA in healthy donors. Data came from immunoSEQ multiplex PCR; TCRdb stores just in-frame clones and leaves some out. The sample has about 83,000 clones, 96% seen once. Looked up from germline, CDR1 is SGDLS and CDR2 is YYNGEE. CDR3 length equals 15 residues. V was clipped by 2 bases and J by 2 bases; unmatched bases: 0. The specimen was PBMCs. The sequence was obtained from a woman aged 18-29 years in good health and CMV-seronegative. The chain carries TRBV9 and TRBJ2-1; 11 bases align to TRBD2. The DNA of the CDR3 is TGTGCCAGCAGCGTTAGCGGGAGGGCCTACAATGAGCAGTTCTTC. This codes for CASSVSGRAYNEQFF.